The clone carrying this TCR beta chain was recorded only once. This entry belongs to a study of control samples from healthy donors and cancer patients. Germline lookup yields CDR1 LGHDT and CDR2 YNNKEL (reference sequence). V shed 1 base and J 9 bases; nucleotides not matched to a gene: 12. The CDR3 is 16 residues long. TCRdb keeps only in-frame clones here, not all; method: immunoSEQ multiplex PCR. The sample shows over 150,000 clones, 95% to 96% of them seen only once. This receptor was taken from a woman aged 25-40 years in good health. Sequencing was carried out using blood. The V call is TRBV3-1 (or the pseudogene TRBV3-2), the J call TRBJ1-5; 7 bases are a match to TRBD1. The CDR3 bases are TGTGCCAGCAGCCAAGGGCTAGACAGGGCCCTAGGGCCCCAGCATTTT. Protein: CASSQGLDRALGPQHF.